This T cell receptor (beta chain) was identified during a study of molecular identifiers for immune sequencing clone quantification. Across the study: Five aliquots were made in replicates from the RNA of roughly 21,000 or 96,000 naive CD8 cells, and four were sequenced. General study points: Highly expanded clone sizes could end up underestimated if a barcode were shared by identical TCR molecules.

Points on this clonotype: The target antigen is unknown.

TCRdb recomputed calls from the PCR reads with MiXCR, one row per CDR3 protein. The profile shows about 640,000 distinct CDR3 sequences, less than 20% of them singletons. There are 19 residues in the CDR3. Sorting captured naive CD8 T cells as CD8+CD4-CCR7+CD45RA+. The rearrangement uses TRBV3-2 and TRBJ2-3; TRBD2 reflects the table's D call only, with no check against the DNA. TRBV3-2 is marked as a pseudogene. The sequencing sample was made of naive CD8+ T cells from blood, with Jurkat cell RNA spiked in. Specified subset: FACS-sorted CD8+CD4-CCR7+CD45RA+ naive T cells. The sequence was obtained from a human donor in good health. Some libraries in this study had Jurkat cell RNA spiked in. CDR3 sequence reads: CACSQDHRTSGGHTDTQYF. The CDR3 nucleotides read TGTGCCTGCAGCCAAGACCACAGGACTAGCGGGGGCCACACAGATACGCAGTATTTT.